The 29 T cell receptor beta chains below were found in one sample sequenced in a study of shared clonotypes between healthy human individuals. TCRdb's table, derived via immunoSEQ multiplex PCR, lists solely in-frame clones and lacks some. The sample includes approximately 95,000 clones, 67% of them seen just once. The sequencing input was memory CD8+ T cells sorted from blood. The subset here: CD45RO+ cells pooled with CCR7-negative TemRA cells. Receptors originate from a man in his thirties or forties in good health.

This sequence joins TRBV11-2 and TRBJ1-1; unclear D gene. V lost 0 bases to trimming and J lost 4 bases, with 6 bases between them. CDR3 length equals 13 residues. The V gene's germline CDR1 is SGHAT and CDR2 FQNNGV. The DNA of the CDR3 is TGTGCCAGCAGCTTAGAAACGCCCACTGAAGCTTTCTTT. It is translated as CASSLETPTEAFF.

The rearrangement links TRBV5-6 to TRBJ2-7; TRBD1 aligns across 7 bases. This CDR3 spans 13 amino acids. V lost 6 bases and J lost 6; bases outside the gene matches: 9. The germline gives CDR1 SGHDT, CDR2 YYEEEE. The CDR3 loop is CASTPDRSREQYF. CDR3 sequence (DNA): TGTGCCAGCACCCCGGACAGGAGCCGCGAGCAGTACTTC.

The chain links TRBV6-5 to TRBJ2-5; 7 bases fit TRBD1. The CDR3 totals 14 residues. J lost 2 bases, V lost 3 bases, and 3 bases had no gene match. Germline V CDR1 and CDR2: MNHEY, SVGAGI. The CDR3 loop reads CASSYRDSQETQYF. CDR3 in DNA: TGTGCCAGCAGTTATCGGGACAGTCAAGAGACCCAGTACTTC.

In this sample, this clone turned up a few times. As DNA, the CDR3 is TGTGCCAGCAGCCAAAGGACAGGGGCTAGCACAGATACGCAGTATTTT. Its protein product is CASSQRTGASTDTQYF. The chain employs TRBV4-2 and TRBJ2-3; 9 positions agree with TRBD1. Per the germline V gene, CDR1 is LGHNA and CDR2 is YNFKEQ. Germline trimming cut 2 bases from V and 0 bases from J; bases unmatched to any gene: 3. The CDR3 sequence is 16 residues long.

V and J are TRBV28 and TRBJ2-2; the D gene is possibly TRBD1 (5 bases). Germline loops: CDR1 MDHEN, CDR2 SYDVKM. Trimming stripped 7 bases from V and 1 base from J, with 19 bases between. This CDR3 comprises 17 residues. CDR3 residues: CASMTWRYTGNTGELFF. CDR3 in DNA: TGTGCCAGCATGACCTGGCGTTATACAGGGAACACCGGGGAGCTGTTTTTT. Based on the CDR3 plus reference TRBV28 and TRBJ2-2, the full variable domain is DVKVTQSSRYLVKRTGEKVFLECVQDMDHENMFWYRQDPGLGLRLIYFSYDVKMKEKGDIPEGYSVSREKKERFSLILESASTNQTSMYLCASMTWRYTGNTGELFFGEGSRLTVL.

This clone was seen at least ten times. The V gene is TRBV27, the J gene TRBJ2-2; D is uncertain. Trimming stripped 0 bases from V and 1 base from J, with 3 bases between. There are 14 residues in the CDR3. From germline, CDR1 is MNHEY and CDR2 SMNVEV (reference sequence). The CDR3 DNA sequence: TGTGCCAGCAGTTTATCGTTGAACACCGGGGAGCTGTTTTTT. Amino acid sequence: CASSLSLNTGELFF.

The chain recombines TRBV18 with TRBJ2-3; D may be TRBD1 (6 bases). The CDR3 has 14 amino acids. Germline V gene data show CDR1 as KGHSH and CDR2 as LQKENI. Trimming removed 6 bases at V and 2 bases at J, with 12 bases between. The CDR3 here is CASSPGQITDTQYF. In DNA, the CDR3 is TGTGCCAGCTCCCCTGGACAGATCACAGATACGCAGTATTTT.

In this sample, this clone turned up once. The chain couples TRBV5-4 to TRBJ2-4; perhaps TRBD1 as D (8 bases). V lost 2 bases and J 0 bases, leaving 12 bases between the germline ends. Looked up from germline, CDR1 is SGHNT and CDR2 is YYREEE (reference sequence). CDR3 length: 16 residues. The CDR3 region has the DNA TGTGCCAGCAGCTTAACAGGGGGGGGAGCCAAAAACATTCAGTACTTC. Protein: CASSLTGGGAKNIQYF.

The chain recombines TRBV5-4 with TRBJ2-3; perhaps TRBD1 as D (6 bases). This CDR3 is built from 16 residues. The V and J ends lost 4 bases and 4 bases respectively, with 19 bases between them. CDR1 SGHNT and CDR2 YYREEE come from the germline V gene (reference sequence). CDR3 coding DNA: TGTGCCAGCAGCCCGTCAGGGGCGATTGACGCAGATACGCAGTATTTT. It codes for CASSPSGAIDADTQYF.

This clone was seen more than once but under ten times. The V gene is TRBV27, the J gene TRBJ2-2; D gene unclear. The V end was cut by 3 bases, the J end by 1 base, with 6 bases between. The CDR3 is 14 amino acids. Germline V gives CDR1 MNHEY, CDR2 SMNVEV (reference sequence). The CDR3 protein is CASSFMVNTGELFF. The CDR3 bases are TGTGCCAGCAGTTTTATGGTGAACACCGGGGAGCTGTTTTTT.

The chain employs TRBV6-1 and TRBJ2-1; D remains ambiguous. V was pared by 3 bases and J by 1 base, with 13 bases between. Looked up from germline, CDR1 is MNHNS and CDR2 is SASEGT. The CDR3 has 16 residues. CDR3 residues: CASSDLHRRSYNEQFF. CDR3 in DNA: TGTGCCAGCAGTGATTTACATCGGCGGTCCTACAATGAGCAGTTCTTC.

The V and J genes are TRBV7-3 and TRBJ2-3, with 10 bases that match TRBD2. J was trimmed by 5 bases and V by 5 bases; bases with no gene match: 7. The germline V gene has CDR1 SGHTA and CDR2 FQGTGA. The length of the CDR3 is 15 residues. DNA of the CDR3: TGTGCCAGCAGCCTGACTAGCGGGTTTGTAGATACGCAGTATTTT. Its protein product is CASSLTSGFVDTQYF.

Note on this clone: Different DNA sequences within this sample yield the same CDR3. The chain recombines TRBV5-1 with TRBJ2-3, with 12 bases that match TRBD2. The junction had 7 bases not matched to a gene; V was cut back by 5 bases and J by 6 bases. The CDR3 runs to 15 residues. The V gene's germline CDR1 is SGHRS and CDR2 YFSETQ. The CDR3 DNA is TGCGCCAGCAGACTGACTAGCGGGAGTTTGGATACGCAGTATTTT. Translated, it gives CASRLTSGSLDTQYF.

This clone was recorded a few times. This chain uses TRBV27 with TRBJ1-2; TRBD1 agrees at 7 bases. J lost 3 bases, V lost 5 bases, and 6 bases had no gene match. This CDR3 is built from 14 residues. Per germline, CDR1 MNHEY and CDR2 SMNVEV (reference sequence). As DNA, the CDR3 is TGTGCCAGCAGTCAACAAGGGGGCTACTATGGCTACACCTTC. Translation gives CASSQQGGYYGYTF.

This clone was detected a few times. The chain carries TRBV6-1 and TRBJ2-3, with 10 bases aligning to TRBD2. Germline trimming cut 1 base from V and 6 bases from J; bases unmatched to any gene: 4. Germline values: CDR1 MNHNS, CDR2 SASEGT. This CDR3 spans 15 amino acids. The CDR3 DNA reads TGTGCCAGCAGTGAAGTAGCGGGAGGTAGGGATACGCAGTATTTT. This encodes CASSEVAGGRDTQYF.

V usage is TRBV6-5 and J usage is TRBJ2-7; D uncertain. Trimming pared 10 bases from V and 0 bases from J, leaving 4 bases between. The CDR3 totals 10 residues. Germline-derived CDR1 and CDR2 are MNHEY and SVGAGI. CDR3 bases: TGTGCCACCAACTCCTACGAGCAGTACTTC. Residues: CATNSYEQYF.

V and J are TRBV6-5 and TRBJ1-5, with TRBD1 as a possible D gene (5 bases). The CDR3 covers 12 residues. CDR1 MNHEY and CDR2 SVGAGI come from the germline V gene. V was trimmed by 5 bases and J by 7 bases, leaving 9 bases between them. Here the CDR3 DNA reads TGTGCCAGCAGTGCTACAGGACAGCCCCAGCATTTT. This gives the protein CASSATGQPQHF.

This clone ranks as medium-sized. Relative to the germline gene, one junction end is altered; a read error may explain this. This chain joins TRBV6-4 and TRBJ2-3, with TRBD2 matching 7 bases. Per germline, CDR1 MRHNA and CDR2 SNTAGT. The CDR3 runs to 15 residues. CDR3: CATSGTAGSADTQYF. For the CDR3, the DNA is TGTGCCACCAGTGGTACAGCGGGATCAGCAGATACGCAGTATTTT.

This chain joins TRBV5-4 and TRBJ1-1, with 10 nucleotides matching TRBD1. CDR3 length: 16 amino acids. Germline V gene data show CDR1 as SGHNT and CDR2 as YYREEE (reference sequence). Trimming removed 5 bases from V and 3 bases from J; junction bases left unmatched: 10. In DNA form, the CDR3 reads TGTGCCAGCAGGATTATATTCGGACAGGGGGACACTGAAGCTTTCTTT. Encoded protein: CASRIIFGQGDTEAFF.

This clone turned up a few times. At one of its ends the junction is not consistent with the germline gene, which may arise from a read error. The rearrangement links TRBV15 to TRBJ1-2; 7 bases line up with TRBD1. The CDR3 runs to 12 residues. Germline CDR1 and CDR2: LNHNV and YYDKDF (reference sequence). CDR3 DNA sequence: TGTGCCACCAGCAGAGACGGGACAGAATGCCAGTTC. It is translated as CATSRDGTECQF.

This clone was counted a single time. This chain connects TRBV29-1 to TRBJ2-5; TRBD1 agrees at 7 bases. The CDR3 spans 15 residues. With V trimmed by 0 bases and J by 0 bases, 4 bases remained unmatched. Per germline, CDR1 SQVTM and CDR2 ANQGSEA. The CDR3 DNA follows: TGCAGCGTTGAAGATACCGGGACAGACCAAGAGACCCAGTACTTC. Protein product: CSVEDTGTDQETQYF.

The CDR3 bases are TGCGCCAGCAGCCAAGGTTCGGGGGGGCGTCTCTACGAGCAGTACTTC. It encodes CASSQGSGGRLYEQYF. V is TRBV4-1 and J is TRBJ2-7; the match to TRBD2 covers 8 bases. V shed 1 base, J shed 3 bases, and the junction held 8 bases outside the gene matches. The CDR3 is made up of 16 amino acids. Germline V CDR1 and CDR2: MGHRA, YSYEKL.

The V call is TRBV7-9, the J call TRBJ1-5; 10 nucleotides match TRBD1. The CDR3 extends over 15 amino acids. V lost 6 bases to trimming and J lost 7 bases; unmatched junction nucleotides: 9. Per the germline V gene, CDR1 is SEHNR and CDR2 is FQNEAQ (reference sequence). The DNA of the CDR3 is TGTGCCAGCAGATCAAGCGGGACAGGGGACCAGCCCCAGCATTTT. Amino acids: CASRSSGTGDQPQHF.

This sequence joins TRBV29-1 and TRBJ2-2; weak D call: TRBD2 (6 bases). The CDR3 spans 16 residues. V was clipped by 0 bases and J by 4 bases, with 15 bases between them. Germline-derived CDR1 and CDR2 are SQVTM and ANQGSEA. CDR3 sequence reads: CSVEDPGDPGTGELFF. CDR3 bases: TGCAGCGTTGAAGATCCGGGGGACCCGGGCACCGGGGAGCTGTTTTTT.

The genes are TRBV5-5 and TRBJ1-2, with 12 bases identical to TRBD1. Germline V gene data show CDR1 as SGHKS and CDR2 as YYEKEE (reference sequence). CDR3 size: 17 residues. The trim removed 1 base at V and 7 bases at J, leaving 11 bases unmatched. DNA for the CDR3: TGTGCCAGCAGCTTGATGGGACAGGGGGCGTTGGTTGGTGGCTACACCTTC. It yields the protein CASSLMGQGALVGGYTF.

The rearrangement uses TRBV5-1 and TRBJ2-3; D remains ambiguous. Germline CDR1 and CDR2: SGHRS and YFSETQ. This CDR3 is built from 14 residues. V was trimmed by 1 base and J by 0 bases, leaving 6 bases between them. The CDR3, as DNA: TGCGCCAGCAGCTTGTGGAAGAGCACAGATACGCAGTATTTT. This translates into CASSLWKSTDTQYF. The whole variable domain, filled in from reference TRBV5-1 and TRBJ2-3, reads KAGVTQTPRYLIKTRGQQVTLSCSPISGHRSVSWYQQTPGQGLQFLFEYFSETQRNKGNFPGRFSGRQFSNSRSEMNVSTLELGDSALYLCASSLWKSTDTQYFGPGTRLTVL.

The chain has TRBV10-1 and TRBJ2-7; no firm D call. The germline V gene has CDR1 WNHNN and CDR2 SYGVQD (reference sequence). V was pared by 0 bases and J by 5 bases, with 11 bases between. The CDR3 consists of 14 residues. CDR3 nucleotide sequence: TGCGCCAGCAGTGAGTCGAATGGTTGGAACGAGCAGTACTTC. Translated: CASSESNGWNEQYF.

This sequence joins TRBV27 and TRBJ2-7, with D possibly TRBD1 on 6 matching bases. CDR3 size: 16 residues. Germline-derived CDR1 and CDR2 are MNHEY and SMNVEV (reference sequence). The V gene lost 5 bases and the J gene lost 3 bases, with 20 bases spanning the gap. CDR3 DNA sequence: TGTGCCAGCAGTACAGAAGGACAAGGGACAATCTACGAGCAGTACTTC. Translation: CASSTEGQGTIYEQYF.

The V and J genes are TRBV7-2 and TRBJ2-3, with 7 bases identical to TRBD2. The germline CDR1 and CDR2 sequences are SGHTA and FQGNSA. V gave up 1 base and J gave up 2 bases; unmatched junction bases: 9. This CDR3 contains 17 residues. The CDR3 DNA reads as TGTGCCAGCAGCTTAGTCGGGGGGAGGCAATTCACAGATACGCAGTATTTT. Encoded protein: CASSLVGGRQFTDTQYF.